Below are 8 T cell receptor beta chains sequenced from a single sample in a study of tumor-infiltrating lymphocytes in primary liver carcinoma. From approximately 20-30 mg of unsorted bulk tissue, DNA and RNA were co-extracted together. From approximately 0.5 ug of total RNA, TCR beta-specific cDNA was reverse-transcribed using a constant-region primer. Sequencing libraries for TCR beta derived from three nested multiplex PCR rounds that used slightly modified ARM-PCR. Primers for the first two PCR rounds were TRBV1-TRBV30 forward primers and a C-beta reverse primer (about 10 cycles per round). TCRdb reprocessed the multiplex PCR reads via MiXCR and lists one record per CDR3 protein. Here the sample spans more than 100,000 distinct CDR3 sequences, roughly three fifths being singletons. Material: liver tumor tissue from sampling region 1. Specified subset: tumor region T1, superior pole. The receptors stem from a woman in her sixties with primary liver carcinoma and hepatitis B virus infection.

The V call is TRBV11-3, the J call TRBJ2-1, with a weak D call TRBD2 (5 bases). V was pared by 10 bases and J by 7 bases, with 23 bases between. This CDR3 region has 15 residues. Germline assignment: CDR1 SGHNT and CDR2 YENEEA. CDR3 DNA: TGTGCCATCAGGTTGCCGGGATTATGGGATAATGAGCAGTTCTTC. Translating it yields CAIRLPGLWDNEQFF.

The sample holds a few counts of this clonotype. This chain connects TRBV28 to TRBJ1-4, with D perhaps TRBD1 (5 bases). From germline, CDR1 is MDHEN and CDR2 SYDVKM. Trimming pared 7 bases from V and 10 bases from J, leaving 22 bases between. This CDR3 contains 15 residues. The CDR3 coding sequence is TGTGCCAGCAATTCCCTCGGGACGGCGGACGGAAAACTGTTTTTT. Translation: CASNSLGTADGKLFF.

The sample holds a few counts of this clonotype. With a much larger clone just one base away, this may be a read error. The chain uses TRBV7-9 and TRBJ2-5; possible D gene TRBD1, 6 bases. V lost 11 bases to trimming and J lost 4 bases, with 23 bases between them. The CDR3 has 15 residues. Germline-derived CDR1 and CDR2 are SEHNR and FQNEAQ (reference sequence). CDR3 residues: CAGKKGPAGVETQYF. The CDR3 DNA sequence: TGTGCCGGCAAAAAGGGTCCAGCAGGGGTAGAGACCCAGTACTTC.

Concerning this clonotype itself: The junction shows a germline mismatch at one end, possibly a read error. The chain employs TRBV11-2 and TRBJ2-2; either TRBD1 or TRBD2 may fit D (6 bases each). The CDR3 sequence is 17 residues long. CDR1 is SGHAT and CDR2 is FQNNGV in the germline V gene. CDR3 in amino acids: CASSPVSRGLVTGELLF. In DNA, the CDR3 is TGTGCCAGCAGCCCAGTAAGCAGGGGACTTGTCACCGGAGAGCTGTTATTT.

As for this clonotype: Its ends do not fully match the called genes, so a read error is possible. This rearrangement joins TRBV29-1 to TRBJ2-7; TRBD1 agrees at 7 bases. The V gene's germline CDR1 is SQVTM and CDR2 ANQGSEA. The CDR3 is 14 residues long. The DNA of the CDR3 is TGCAACGTTGAAGAGGGACAGTTTCCTTACGAGCAGTACTTC. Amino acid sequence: CNVEEGQFPYEQYF.

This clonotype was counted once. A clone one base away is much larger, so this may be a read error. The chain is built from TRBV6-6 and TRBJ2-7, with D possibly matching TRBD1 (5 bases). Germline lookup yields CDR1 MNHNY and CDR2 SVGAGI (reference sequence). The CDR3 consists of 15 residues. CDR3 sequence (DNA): TGTGCCATCAGTTACTCGACAGCTAGGGTGGGCGAGCAGTACTTC. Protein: CAISYSTARVGEQYF.

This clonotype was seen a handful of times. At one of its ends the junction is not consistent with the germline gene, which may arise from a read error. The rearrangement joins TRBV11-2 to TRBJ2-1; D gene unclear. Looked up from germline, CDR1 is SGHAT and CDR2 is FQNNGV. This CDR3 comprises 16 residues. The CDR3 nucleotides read TGTGCCAACAGCTTAGCAGAGCGCCTCTCCTACAATGAGCAATTCTTC. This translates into CANSLAERLSYNEQFF.

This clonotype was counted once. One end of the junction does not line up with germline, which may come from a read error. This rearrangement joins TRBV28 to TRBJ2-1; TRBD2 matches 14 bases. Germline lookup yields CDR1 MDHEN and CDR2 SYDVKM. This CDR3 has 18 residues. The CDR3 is CASLQTSGRGGSYNELFF. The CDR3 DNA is TGTGCCAGTCTTCAGACTAGCGGGAGGGGGGGCTCCTACAATGAGCTGTTCTTC.